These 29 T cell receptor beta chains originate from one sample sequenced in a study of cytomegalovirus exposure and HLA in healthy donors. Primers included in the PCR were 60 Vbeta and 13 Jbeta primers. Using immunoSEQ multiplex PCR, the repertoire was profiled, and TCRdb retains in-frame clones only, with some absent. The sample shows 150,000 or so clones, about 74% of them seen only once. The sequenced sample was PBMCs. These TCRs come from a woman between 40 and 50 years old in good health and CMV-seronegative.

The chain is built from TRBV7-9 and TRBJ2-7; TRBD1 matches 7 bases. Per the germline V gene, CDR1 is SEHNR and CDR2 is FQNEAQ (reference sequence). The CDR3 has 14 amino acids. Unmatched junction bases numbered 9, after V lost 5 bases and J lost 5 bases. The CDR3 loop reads CASSLSRGSHEQYF. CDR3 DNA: TGTGCCAGCAGCCTCTCCAGGGGGTCCCACGAGCAGTACTTC. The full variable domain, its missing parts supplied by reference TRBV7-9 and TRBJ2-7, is DTGVSQNPRHKITKRGQNVTFRCDPISEHNRLYWYRQTLGQGPEFLTYFQNEAQLEKSRLLSDRFSAERPKGSFSTLEIQRTEQGDSAMYLCASSLSRGSHEQYFGPGTRLTVT.

This CDR3 reads CASSLGRTSGVEDTQYF. The CDR3 nucleotides read TGCGCCAGCAGCTTGGGGAGGACTAGCGGGGTGGAGGATACGCAGTATTTT. The rearrangement links TRBV5-1 to TRBJ2-3, with 12 bases aligning to TRBD2. Trimming cost V 0 bases and J 6 bases; bases outside gene matches: 8. Germline CDR1 and CDR2: SGHRS and YFSETQ. The CDR3 runs to 17 residues.

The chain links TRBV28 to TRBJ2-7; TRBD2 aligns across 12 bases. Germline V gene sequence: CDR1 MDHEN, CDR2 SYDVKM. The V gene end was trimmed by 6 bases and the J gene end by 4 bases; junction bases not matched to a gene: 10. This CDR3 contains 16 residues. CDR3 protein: CASRGGGLAGQYEQYF. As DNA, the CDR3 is TGTGCCAGCAGGGGCGGAGGACTAGCGGGACAGTACGAGCAGTACTTC.

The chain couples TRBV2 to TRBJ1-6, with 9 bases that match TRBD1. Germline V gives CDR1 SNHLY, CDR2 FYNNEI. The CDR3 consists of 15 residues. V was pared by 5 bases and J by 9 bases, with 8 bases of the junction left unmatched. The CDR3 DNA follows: TGTGCCAGCAGTATCGGACAGGGGACGGGTTCACCCCTCCACTTT. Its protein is CASSIGQGTGSPLHF.

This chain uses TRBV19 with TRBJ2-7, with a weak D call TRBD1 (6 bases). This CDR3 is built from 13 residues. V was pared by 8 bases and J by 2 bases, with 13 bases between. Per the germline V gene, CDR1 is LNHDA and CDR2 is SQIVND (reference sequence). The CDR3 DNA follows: TGTGCCAGTGCGGAACAGGGAGCCTACGAGCAGTACTTC. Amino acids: CASAEQGAYEQYF. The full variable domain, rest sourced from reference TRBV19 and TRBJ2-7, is DGGITQSPKYLFRKEGQNVTLSCEQNLNHDAMYWYRQDPGQGLRLIYYSQIVNDFQKGDIAEGYSVSREKKESFPLTVTSAQKNPTAFYLCASAEQGAYEQYFGPGTRLTVT.

The CDR3 region has the DNA TGTGCCAGTAGATACAGGGATTTGCCTGGAAACACCATATATTTT. Amino acid sequence: CASRYRDLPGNTIYF. The chain employs TRBV19 and TRBJ1-3; D might be TRBD1 (6 bases). Per the germline V gene, CDR1 is LNHDA and CDR2 is SQIVND (reference sequence). The length of the CDR3 is 15 residues. V lost 6 bases to trimming and J lost 2 bases, with 14 bases between them.

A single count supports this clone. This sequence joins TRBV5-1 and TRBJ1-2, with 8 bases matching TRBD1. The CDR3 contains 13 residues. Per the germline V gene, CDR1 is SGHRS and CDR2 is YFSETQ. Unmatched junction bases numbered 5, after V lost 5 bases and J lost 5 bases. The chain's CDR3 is CASRSRQGYGYTF. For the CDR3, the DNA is TGCGCCAGCAGATCCCGACAGGGGTATGGCTACACCTTC.

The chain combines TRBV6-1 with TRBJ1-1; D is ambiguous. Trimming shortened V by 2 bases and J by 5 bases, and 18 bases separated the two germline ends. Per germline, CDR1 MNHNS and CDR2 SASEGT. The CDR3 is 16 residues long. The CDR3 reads CASSEPLWGRGTEAFF. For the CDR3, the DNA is TGTGCCAGCAGTGAACCCCTTTGGGGAAGAGGGACTGAAGCTTTCTTT.

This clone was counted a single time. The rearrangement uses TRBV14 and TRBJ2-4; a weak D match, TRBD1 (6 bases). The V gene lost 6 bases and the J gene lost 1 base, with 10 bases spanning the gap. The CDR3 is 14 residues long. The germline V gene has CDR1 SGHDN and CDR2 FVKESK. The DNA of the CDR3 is TGTGCCAGCAGTCACAGGGTTGCCAAAAACATTCAGTACTTC. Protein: CASSHRVAKNIQYF. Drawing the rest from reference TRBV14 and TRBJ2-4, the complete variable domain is EAGVTQFPSHSVIEKGQTVTLRCDPISGHDNLYWYRRVMGKEIKFLLHFVKESKQDESGMPNNRFLAERTGGTYSTLKVQPAELEDSGVYFCASSHRVAKNIQYFGAGTRLSVL.

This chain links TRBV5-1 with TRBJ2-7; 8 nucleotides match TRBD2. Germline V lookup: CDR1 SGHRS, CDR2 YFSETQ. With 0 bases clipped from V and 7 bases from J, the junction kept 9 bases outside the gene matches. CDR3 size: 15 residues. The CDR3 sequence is CASSLGTGEREEQYF. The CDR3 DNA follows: TGCGCCAGCAGCTTGGGGACGGGGGAGCGGGAGGAGCAGTACTTC.

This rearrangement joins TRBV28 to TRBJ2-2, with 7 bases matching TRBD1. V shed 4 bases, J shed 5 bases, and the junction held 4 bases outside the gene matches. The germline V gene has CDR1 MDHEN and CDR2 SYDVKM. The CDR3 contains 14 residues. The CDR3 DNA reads TGTGCCAGCAGTTCACCAGGGGGTACCGGGGAGCTGTTTTTT. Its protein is CASSSPGGTGELFF.

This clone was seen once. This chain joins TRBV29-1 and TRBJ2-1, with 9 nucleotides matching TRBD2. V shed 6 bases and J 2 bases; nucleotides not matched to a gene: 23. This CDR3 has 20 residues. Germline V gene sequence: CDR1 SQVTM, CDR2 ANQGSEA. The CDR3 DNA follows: TGCAGCGTCTCTCACCCGCGCGGGAGGGGACGGCGGGAAGCCTACAATGAGCAGTTCTTC. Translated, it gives CSVSHPRGRGRREAYNEQFF.

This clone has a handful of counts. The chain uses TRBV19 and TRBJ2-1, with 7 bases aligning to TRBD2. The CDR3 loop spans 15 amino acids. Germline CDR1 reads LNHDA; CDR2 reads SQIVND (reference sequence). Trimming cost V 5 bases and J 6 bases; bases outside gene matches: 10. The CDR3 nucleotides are TGTGCCAGTAGTGTTACTAGCGTCCAGACCAATGAGCAGTTCTTC. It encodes CASSVTSVQTNEQFF.

CDR3 in amino acids: CASSPGDRENSPLHF. In DNA form, the CDR3 reads TGCGCCAGCAGCCCGGGCGATAGGGAGAATTCACCCCTCCACTTT. V and J are TRBV5-1 and TRBJ1-6, with D unclear. The V gene lost 4 bases and the J gene lost 7 bases, with 15 bases spanning the gap. This CDR3 is 15 amino acids long. Germline V CDR1 and CDR2: SGHRS, YFSETQ.

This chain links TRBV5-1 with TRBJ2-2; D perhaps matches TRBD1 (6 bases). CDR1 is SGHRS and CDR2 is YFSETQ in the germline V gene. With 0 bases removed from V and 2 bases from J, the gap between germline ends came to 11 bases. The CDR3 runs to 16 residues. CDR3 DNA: TGCGCCAGCAGCTTGGAGGCAGGGGTCAACACCGGGGAGCTGTTTTTT. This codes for CASSLEAGVNTGELFF.

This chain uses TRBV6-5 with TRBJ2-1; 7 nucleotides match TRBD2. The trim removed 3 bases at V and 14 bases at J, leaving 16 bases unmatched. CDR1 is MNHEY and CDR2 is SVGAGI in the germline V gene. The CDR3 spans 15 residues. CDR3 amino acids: CASSYSGGSPPGEFF. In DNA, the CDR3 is TGTGCCAGCAGTTATAGTGGCGGGAGCCCCCCCGGGGAGTTCTTC.

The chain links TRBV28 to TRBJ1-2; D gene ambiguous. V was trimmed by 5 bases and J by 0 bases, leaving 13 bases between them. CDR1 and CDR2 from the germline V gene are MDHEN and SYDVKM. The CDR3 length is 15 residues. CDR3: CASSLPGTSNYGYTF. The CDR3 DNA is TGTGCCAGCAGTCTTCCGGGAACCTCTAACTATGGCTACACCTTC.

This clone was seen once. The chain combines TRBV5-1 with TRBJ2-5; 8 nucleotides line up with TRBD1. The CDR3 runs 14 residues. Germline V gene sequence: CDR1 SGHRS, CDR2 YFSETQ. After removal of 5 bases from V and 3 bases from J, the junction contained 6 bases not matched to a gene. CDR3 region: CASRTAQGEETQYF. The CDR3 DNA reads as TGCGCCAGCAGAACAGCACAGGGGGAAGAGACCCAGTACTTC.

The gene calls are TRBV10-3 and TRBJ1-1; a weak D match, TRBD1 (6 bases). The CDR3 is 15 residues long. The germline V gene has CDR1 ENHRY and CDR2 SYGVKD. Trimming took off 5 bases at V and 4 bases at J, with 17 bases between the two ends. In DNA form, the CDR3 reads TGTGCCATCAGTAAGAGGGGGGGGCCGGGCACTGAAGCTTTCTTT. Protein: CAISKRGGPGTEAFF.

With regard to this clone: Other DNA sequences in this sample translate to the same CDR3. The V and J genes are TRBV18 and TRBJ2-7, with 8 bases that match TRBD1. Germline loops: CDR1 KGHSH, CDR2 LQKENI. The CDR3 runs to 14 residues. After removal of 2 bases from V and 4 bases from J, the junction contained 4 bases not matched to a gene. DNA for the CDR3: TGTGCCAGCTCACCAGGGACAGGTTCTTACGAGCAGTACTTC. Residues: CASSPGTGSYEQYF.

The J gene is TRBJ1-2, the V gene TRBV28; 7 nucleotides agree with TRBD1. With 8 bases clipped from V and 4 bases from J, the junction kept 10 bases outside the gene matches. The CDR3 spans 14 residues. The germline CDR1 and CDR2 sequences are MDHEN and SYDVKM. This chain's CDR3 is CASLDGQDLYGYTF. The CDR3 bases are TGTGCCAGCCTCGACGGACAGGACCTCTATGGCTACACCTTC.

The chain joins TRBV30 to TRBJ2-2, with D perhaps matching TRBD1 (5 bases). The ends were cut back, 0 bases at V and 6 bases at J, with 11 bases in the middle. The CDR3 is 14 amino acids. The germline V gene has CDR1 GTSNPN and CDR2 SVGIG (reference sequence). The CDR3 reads CAWSVLKGAGELFF. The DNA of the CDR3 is TGTGCCTGGAGTGTACTCAAAGGGGCCGGGGAGCTGTTTTTT.

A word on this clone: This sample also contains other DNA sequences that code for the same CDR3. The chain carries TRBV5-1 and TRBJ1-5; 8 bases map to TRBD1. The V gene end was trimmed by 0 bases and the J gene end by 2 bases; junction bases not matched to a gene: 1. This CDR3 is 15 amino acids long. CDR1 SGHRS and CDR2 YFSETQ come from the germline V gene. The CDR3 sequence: CASSLAGGGNQPQHF. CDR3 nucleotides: TGCGCCAGCAGCTTGGCAGGGGGCGGCAATCAGCCCCAGCATTTT.

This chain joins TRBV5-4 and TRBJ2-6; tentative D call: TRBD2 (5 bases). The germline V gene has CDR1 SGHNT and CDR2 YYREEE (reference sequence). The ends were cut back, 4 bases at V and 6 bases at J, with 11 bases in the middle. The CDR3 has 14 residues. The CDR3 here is CASSPGDLANVLTF. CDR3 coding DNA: TGTGCCAGCAGCCCCGGGGATCTGGCCAACGTCCTGACTTTC.

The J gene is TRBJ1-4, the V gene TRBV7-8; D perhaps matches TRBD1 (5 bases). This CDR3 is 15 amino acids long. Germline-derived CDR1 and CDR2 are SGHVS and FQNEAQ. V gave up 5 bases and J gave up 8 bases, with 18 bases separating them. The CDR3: CASSPDQGLTEKLFF. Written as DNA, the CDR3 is TGTGCCAGCAGCCCAGACCAGGGCCTGACCGAAAAACTGTTTTTT.

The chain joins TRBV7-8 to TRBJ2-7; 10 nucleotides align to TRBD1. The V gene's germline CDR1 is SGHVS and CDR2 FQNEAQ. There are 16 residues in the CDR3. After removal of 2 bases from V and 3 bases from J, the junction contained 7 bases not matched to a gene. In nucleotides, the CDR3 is TGTGCCAGCAGCTTACCCCCGGGACAGGGGAGCTACGAGCAGTACTTC. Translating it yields CASSLPPGQGSYEQYF.

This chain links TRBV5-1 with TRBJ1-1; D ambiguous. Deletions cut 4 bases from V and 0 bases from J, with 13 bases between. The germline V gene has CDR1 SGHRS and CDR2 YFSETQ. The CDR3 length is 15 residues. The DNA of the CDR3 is TGCGCCAGCAGCCAAATGGCCCCCTTGAACACTGAAGCTTTCTTT. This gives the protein CASSQMAPLNTEAFF.

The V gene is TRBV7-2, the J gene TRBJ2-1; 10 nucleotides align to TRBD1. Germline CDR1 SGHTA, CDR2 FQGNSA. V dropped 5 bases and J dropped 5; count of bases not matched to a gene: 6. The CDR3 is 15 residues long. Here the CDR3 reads CASSVDRGLHNEQFF. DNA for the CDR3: TGTGCCAGCAGCGTAGACAGGGGGCTTCACAATGAGCAGTTCTTC.

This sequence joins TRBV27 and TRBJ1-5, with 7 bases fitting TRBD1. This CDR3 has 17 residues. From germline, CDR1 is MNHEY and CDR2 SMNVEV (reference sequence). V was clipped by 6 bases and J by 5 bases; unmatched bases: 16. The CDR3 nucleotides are TGTGCCAGCAGACCCGGGACAGCCTATAGAGAGGATCAGCCCCAGCATTTT. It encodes CASRPGTAYREDQPQHF.